Listed below are T cell receptor beta chains from one sample, sequenced in a study of identical twins. TCRdb reprocessed the 5' RACE reads via MiXCR and lists one record per CDR3 protein. The top ten clones hold roughly 4.3% of a sample with 600,000 to 800,000 distinct CDR3 sequences, 21% of them seen once. These sequences were also reported in another study, on T cells expressing NK-cell markers.

Sequenced sample: PBMCs. The source is a woman aged 18 to 35 in good health. CDR3s leave out the opening cysteine and the closing phenylalanine or tryptophan. D genes are given only for firm matches.

TRBJ1-5	TRBV4-1	-	ASSQWGGNQPQH
TRBJ2-7	TRBV12-3/TRBV12-4	-	ASSFGPTVEQY
TRBJ2-5	TRBV9	TRBD2	ASSPKGALLAGQETQY
TRBJ2-3	TRBV5-4	-	ASSSTLGRTFTDTQY
TRBJ2-1	TRBV5-1	-	ASRNSGVNVNEQF
TRBJ2-2	TRBV20-1	-	SARGGDTGELF
TRBJ2-7	TRBV20-1	-	SASGLPSYEQY
TRBJ2-7	TRBV20-1	-	SARKVAYEQY
TRBJ2-2	TRBV13	-	ASSDNLMTHSNTGELF
TRBJ2-5	TRBV7-2	TRBD1	ASSIWDRGQETQY
TRBJ2-2	TRBV29-1	TRBD2	SVLLAGGPPGELF
TRBJ2-2	TRBV5-1	-	ASSAPRSRQTGELF
TRBJ2-2	TRBV5-4	-	ASSLNWGTGELF
TRBJ2-5	TRBV20-1	-	SASLVPETQY
TRBJ1-5	TRBV7-2	-	ASSLDSAAQPQH
TRBJ2-7	TRBV2	-	ASGREGRGYEQY
TRBJ1-5	TRBV20-1	-	SARDASRGKPQH
TRBJ1-6	TRBV7-6	-	ASGGQGNSPLH
TRBJ1-1	TRBV10-3	-	AISDQAKWNTEAF
TRBJ2-1	TRBV5-1	TRBD2	ASSTGLAGLSYNEQF
TRBJ2-7	TRBV28	-	ASSFLLPPAGVVQY
TRBJ1-1	TRBV11-3	-	ASSLTAGASAF
TRBJ2-3	TRBV6-1	TRBD2	ASSTGGGWADTQY
TRBJ2-5	TRBV15	TRBD2	ATSRAEAGGLGETQY
TRBJ1-1	TRBV25-1	TRBD1	ASSGDRGPYTEAF
TRBJ2-1	TRBV20-1	TRBD2	SARDQGLAGGGSSYNEQF
TRBJ2-5	TRBV12-5	-	ASGLEVRRGQGTQY
TRBJ1-4	TRBV7-9	-	ASSFPQREKLF
TRBJ1-1	TRBV21-1	-	ASNKDQMNTEAF
TRBJ1-5	TRBV10-3	TRBD1	AISLDRGENQPQH